A selection of T cell receptor beta chains follows, all from one sample in a study of glioma-infiltrating T cells. TCRdb fed the multiplex PCR reads into MiXCR, producing one record per CDR3 protein. The table records roughly 350,000 distinct CDR3 sequences, about two fifths of them present only once. Material for sequencing was glioma tissue, nonneoplastic brain tissue, or PBMCs (not recorded which). The receptors were gathered from a human donor with low-grade glioma or glioblastoma, undergoing nonglioma brain surgery, or in good health (not recorded which). The CDR3 runs from the conserved cysteine through the conserved F or W. D genes are given only for firm matches. Only part of the rows carry a size: once, few, many, or a class if the clone is expanded.

>.|TRBJ2-1|few|TRBV6-1
CASQGLADNEQFF
TGTGCCAGCCAGGGGCTAGCCGACAATGAGCAGTTCTTC
>.|TRBJ1-2|many|TRBV6-1
CAIPGRYYGYTF
TGTGCCATCCCGGGACGGTACTATGGCTACACCTTC
>TRBD2|TRBJ2-7|.|TRBV20-1
CSATTLAGGDYEQYF
TGCAGTGCTACAACACTCGCGGGAGGAGATTACGAGCAGTACTTC
>TRBD1|TRBJ1-4|many|TRBV28
CASSTPGQADYEKLFF
TGTGCCAGCAGCACCCCGGGACAGGCCGATTATGAAAAACTGTTTTTT
>.|TRBJ1-1|.|TRBV10-3
CAISETGKMNTEAFF
TGTGCCATCAGTGAGACGGGCAAGATGAACACTGAAGCTTTCTTT
>.|TRBJ1-4|few|TRBV20-1
CSARERGGNEKLFF
TGCAGTGCTAGAGAAAGAGGGGGAAATGAAAAACTGTTTTTT
>.|TRBJ1-5|many|TRBV27
CASSLSSYHPGSSNQPQHF
TGTGCCAGCAGTTTATCCTCTTACCACCCAGGGTCGAGCAATCAGCCCCAGCATTTT
>.|TRBJ1-2|.|TRBV7-9
CASSLVAIYGYTF
TGTGCCAGCAGCTTAGTTGCGATATATGGCTACACCTTC
>TRBD2|TRBJ2-5|few|TRBV20-1
CSVKSWASGIPETQYF
TGCAGTGTCAAGAGTTGGGCTAGCGGGATACCAGAGACCCAGTACTTC
>.|TRBJ2-3|few|TRBV2
CASSEMVGDTQYF
TGTGCCAGCAGTGAAATGGTGGGAGATACGCAGTATTTT
>TRBD1|TRBJ1-5|few|TRBV28
CASSLSQGAGQPQHF
TGTGCCAGCAGTTTGTCACAGGGGGCAGGTCAGCCCCAGCATTTT
>.|TRBJ1-1|.|TRBV10-3
CAISEYGGTEAFF
TGTGCCATCAGTGAGTATGGGGGCACTGAAGCTTTCTTT
>.|TRBJ1-5|.|TRBV15
CATSSEGHVWGQPQHF
TGTGCCACCAGCAGCGAAGGTCATGTTTGGGGTCAGCCCCAGCATTTT
>TRBD2|TRBJ2-7|many|TRBV20-1
CSASLGLEVYEQYF
TGCAGTGCTAGCCTCGGACTAGAAGTCTACGAGCAGTACTTC
>.|TRBJ1-2|few|TRBV29-1
CSVEGLREAAGYTF
TGCAGCGTTGAAGGGTTAAGGGAAGCGGCGGGCTACACCTTC
>.|TRBJ2-4|once|TRBV20-1
CSARDRIAKNIQYF
TGCAGTGCTAGGGACCGTATAGCCAAAAACATTCAGTACTTC
>TRBD2|TRBJ2-1|.|TRBV27
CASSLSVAGGDEEFF
TGTGCCAGCAGTTTATCGGTAGCGGGAGGGGATGAGGAGTTCTTC
>.|TRBJ2-1|.|TRBV6-2/TRBV6-3
CASSYTPAPVFRNEQFF
TGTGCCAGCAGTTACACACCCGCGCCAGTCTTTCGCAATGAGCAGTTCTTC
>.|TRBJ2-5|few|TRBV12-3/TRBV12-4
CASSMRPQETQYF
TGTGCCAGCAGTATGCGACCCCAAGAGACCCAGTACTTC
>.|TRBJ2-5|.|TRBV2
CASSLAVRQETQYF
TGTGCCAGCAGCTTAGCTGTCAGACAAGAGACCCAGTACTTC
>TRBD2|TRBJ2-3|many|TRBV27
CASSLIAGGPPDTQYF
TGTGCCAGCAGTTTGATAGCGGGAGGGCCCCCAGATACGCAGTATTTT
>.|TRBJ2-7|many|TRBV20-1
CSATPEPVEQYF
TGCAGTGCTACTCCCGAGCCCGTCGAGCAGTACTTC
>TRBD1|TRBJ2-7|.|TRBV18
CTSSPTAGGTNEQYF
TGTACAAGCTCACCAACGGCAGGGGGCACGAACGAGCAGTACTTC
>.|TRBJ2-3|few|TRBV4-3
CASSQGLRGVTDTQYF
TGCGCCAGCAGCCAAGGTCTCCGCGGGGTCACAGATACGCAGTATTTT
>.|TRBJ2-6|.|TRBV6-1
CASSLFSLWSSGANVLTF
TGTGCCAGCAGCCTCTTCTCGTTGTGGAGCTCTGGGGCCAACGTCCTGACTTTC
>.|TRBJ1-5|many|TRBV27
CASMGLGSNQPQHF
TGTGCCAGCATGGGCCTAGGCAGCAATCAGCCCCAGCATTTT
>.|TRBJ1-5|few|TRBV6-1
CASSEIWAGDQPQHF
TGTGCCAGCAGTGAAATTTGGGCTGGGGATCAGCCCCAGCATTTT
>.|TRBJ2-2|.|TRBV28
CASMPNTGELFF
TGTGCCAGCATGCCGAACACCGGGGAGCTGTTTTTT